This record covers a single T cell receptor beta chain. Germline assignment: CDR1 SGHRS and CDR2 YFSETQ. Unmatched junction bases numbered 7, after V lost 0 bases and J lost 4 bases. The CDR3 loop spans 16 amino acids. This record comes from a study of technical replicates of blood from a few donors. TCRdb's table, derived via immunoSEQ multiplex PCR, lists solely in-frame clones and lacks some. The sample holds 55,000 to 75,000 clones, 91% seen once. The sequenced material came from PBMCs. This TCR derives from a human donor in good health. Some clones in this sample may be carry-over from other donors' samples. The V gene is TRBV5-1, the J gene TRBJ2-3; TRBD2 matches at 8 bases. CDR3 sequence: CASSLVGGGQADTQYF. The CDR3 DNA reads TGCGCCAGCAGCTTGGTCGGGGGGGGCCAGGCAGATACGCAGTATTTT.